Below, 22 T cell receptor beta chains from the same sample are listed, as sequenced in a study of blood T cell repertoires in COVID-19. This table comes from immunoSEQ multiplex PCR, and its TCRdb copy is limited to in-frame clones, with some not included. In the table there are 150,000 to 200,000 clones, roughly 84% of which are singletons. The sequencing sample was made of PBMCs or T cells enriched from blood (not recorded which). These receptors were collected from a woman aged 60-70 years who had recovered from COVID-19.

The V and J genes are TRBV5-4 and TRBJ2-5; no reliable D call. With 5 bases removed from V and 0 bases from J, the gap between germline ends came to 11 bases. Germline CDR1 SGHNT, CDR2 YYREEE (reference sequence). This CDR3 comprises 14 residues. CDR3 sequence (DNA): TGTGCCAGCAGTACACCGTTCAACCAAGAGACCCAGTACTTC. It translates to CASSTPFNQETQYF. Combining the CDR3 with reference TRBV5-4 and TRBJ2-5 gives the whole variable domain ETGVTQSPTHLIKTRGQQVTLRCSSQSGHNTVSWYQQALGQGPQFIFQYYREEENGRGNFPPRFSGLQFPNYSSELNVNALELDDSALYLCASSTPFNQETQYFGPGTRLLVL.

This clone was counted only a few times. The CDR3 spells CASSLDPTSGTDTQYF. In nucleotides, the CDR3 is TGCGCCAGCAGCTTGGACCCTACTAGCGGCACAGATACGCAGTATTTT. This sequence joins TRBV5-1 and TRBJ2-3; TRBD2 matches 7 bases. This CDR3 has 16 residues. The ends lost 0 bases at V and 1 base at J; junction bases unmatched: 5. From germline, CDR1 is SGHRS and CDR2 YFSETQ.

The J gene is TRBJ2-7, the V gene TRBV12-3 or TRBV12-4; D is unclear. The V end lost 2 bases, the J end lost 1 base, and 6 bases lay between the germline ends. This CDR3 is 13 amino acids long. Written as DNA, the CDR3 is TGTGCCAGCAGTTTATCCAGGTCCTACGAGCAGTACTTC. This codes for CASSLSRSYEQYF.

The V and J genes are TRBV5-1 and TRBJ2-7, with D perhaps TRBD2 (6 bases). Germline values: CDR1 SGHRS, CDR2 YFSETQ. V lost 4 bases and J lost 7, with 21 bases in between. The CDR3 extends over 15 amino acids. CDR3 in amino acids: CASSRDGDLGGEQYF. The CDR3 DNA reads as TGCGCCAGCAGCCGGGACGGAGATCTGGGGGGAGAGCAGTACTTC.

This chain connects TRBV13 to TRBJ1-3; D perhaps matches TRBD1 (5 bases). The ends were cut back, 2 bases at V and 4 bases at J, with 12 bases in the middle. The germline V gene encodes CDR1 PRHDT and CDR2 FYEKMQ (reference sequence). The CDR3 runs to 15 residues. Written as DNA, the CDR3 is TGTGCCAGCAGCTTACAGGGAATTGGAGGAAACACCATATATTTT. Translated: CASSLQGIGGNTIYF.

A few counts support this clone. CDR3 residues: CASSPFLDRGRFYEQYF. The CDR3, as DNA: TGTGCCAGCTCACCTTTCCTCGACAGGGGGCGCTTCTACGAGCAGTACTTC. The V and J genes are TRBV18 and TRBJ2-7, with 10 bases that match TRBD1. Germline CDR1 and CDR2: KGHSH and LQKENI. This CDR3 comprises 17 residues. The V segment lost 3 bases and the J segment 3 bases; nucleotides outside the gene matches: 11.

For the CDR3, the DNA is TGTGCCAGCAGTTTAGAACAGGAGAACACTGAAGCTTTCTTT. Encoded protein: CASSLEQENTEAFF. The chain has TRBV28 and TRBJ1-1, with D possibly TRBD1 on 5 matching bases. The germline CDR1 and CDR2 sequences are MDHEN and SYDVKM. V was cut by 2 bases and J by 1 base, with 8 bases left in between. The CDR3 length is 14 residues.

The V and J genes are TRBV2 and TRBJ2-1; 7 nucleotides align to TRBD1. Germline CDR1 is SNHLY and CDR2 is FYNNEI. This CDR3 region has 15 residues. With 3 bases clipped from V and 0 bases from J, the junction kept 2 bases outside the gene matches. The CDR3 sequence: CASSESGGSYNEQFF. In DNA form, the CDR3 reads TGTGCCAGCAGTGAGTCAGGGGGCTCCTACAATGAGCAGTTCTTC.

The chain combines TRBV19 with TRBJ1-2, with D hard to call. The V end was cut by 1 base, the J end by 5 bases, with 8 bases between. There are 13 residues in the CDR3. The germline V gene encodes CDR1 LNHDA and CDR2 SQIVND (reference sequence). The CDR3 DNA follows: TGTGCCAGTAGTATAGTAACGGAGTATGGCTACACCTTC. It encodes CASSIVTEYGYTF.

As DNA, the CDR3 is TGTGCCAGCAGCTCAGGGCGCACTGAAGCTTTCTTT. It translates to CASSSGRTEAFF. The genes are TRBV7-3 and TRBJ1-1; perhaps TRBD1 as D (5 bases). CDR1 SGHTA and CDR2 FQGTGA come from the germline V gene. Between the trimmed V and J ends, which lost 4 bases and 4 bases, there was a span of 7 bases. The CDR3 loop spans 12 amino acids.

This sequence joins TRBV3-1 (or the pseudogene TRBV3-2) and TRBJ2-1, with D maybe TRBD2 (5 bases). V lost 4 bases, J lost 8 bases, and 12 bases lay in between. The CDR3 consists of 13 residues. Germline CDR1 LGHDT, CDR2 YNNKEL (reference sequence). The CDR3 DNA sequence: TGTGCCAGCAGCCTCACGGGGTCGGATGAGCAGTTCTTC. It is translated as CASSLTGSDEQFF.

This clone came up once. The chain couples TRBV2 to TRBJ2-7, with D possibly TRBD1 on 8 matching bases. This CDR3 region has 14 residues. Trimming left V 8 bases short and J 1 base short, with 15 bases between. Germline CDR1 is SNHLY and CDR2 is FYNNEI. The CDR3 loop reads CASVSGTGSYEQYF. The CDR3 DNA follows: TGTGCCAGCGTAAGCGGGACAGGTTCCTACGAGCAGTACTTC. The entire variable domain, with the rest obtained from reference TRBV2 and TRBJ2-7, is as follows: EPEVTQTPSHQVTQMGQEVILRCVPISNHLYFYWYRQILGQKVEFLVSFYNNEISEKSEIFDDQFSVERPDGSNFTLKIRSTKLEDSAMYFCASVSGTGSYEQYFGPGTRLTVT.

This clone has only one observation. The rearrangement uses TRBV9 and TRBJ2-1, with 8 bases fitting TRBD1. V trimming: 3 bases; J trimming: 0 bases; junction bases outside the gene matches: 2. The germline gives CDR1 SGDLS, CDR2 YYNGEE. The CDR3 is 15 residues long. CDR3 region: CASSETGDSYNEQFF. For the CDR3, the DNA is TGTGCCAGCAGCGAGACAGGGGACTCCTACAATGAGCAGTTCTTC. The variable domain in full, with the rest retrieved from reference TRBV9 and TRBJ2-1, is DSGVTQTPKHLITATGQRVTLRCSPRSGDLSVYWYQQSLDQGLQFLIQYYNGEERAKGNILERFSAQQFPDLHSELNLSSLELGDSALYFCASSETGDSYNEQFFGPGTRLTVL.

CDR3 coding DNA: TGTGCCAGCAGTTCCGACAGTACAACTAATGAAAAACTGTTTTTT. Protein product: CASSSDSTTNEKLFF. The chain links TRBV28 to TRBJ1-4, with TRBD1 as a possible D gene (5 bases). The CDR3 is 15 residues long. Per germline, CDR1 MDHEN and CDR2 SYDVKM. V lost 4 bases and J 0 bases, leaving 9 bases between the germline ends.

The V and J genes are TRBV19 and TRBJ2-4, with D perhaps matching TRBD1 (5 bases). In germline, CDR1 is LNHDA, CDR2 SQIVND (reference sequence). The CDR3 is 17 residues long. The germline V and J ends were trimmed by 7 bases and 0 bases, with 19 bases remaining between them. For the CDR3, the DNA is TGTGCCAGTATCGACAGAAATATCTTTGTAGCCAAAAACATTCAGTACTTC. This codes for CASIDRNIFVAKNIQYF.

The chain uses TRBV2 and TRBJ1-5; TRBD1 is a possible D gene (5 bases). Germline V gene lookup returns CDR1 SNHLY and CDR2 FYNNEI. V lost 4 bases to trimming and J lost 2 bases, with 12 bases between them. The CDR3 extends over 15 amino acids. The CDR3 sequence: CASSGDSGGNQPQHF. The DNA for the CDR3 is TGTGCCAGCAGTGGAGATTCGGGGGGCAATCAGCCCCAGCATTTT.

V usage is TRBV28 and J usage is TRBJ2-3; D unclear. The CDR3 length is 11 residues. Looked up from germline, CDR1 is MDHEN and CDR2 is SYDVKM. V lost 4 bases, J lost 11 bases, and 10 bases lay in between. The CDR3 loop is CASSSPSRQYF. DNA for the CDR3: TGTGCCAGCAGTTCCCCGTCGAGGCAGTATTTT.

The sample holds one count of this clone. The chain joins TRBV9 to TRBJ2-3, with TRBD1 matching 10 bases. With 4 bases clipped from V and 4 bases from J, the junction kept 6 bases outside the gene matches. CDR3 size: 15 residues. Germline lookup yields CDR1 SGDLS and CDR2 YYNGEE. The CDR3 DNA reads TGTGCCAGCAGCCCCGGGACAGGGGTCGCAGATACGCAGTATTTT. The encoded protein is CASSPGTGVADTQYF.

The chain uses TRBV24-1 and TRBJ2-1, with 7 bases identical to TRBD1. Germline CDR1 reads KGHDR; CDR2 reads SFDVKD. Unmatched junction bases numbered 7, after V lost 9 bases and J lost 3 bases. The CDR3 extends over 14 amino acids. This chain's CDR3 is CATGLSGGYNEQFF. CDR3 nucleotides: TGTGCCACCGGGCTGTCAGGGGGCTACAATGAGCAGTTCTTC.

The chain joins TRBV29-1 to TRBJ1-4, with D perhaps TRBD1 (6 bases). The CDR3 is 12 amino acids. Germline CDR1 is SQVTM and CDR2 is ANQGSEA. V was clipped by 6 bases and J by 6 bases, with 11 bases between them. The DNA of the CDR3 is TGCAGCGTAGCAGGGGCTGATGAAAAACTGTTTTTT. Translating it yields CSVAGADEKLFF.

This chain links TRBV6-1 with TRBJ2-7; the D gene is possibly TRBD1 (5 bases). Germline V gene lookup returns CDR1 MNHNS and CDR2 SASEGT. The CDR3 consists of 13 residues. Trimming took off 2 bases at V and 2 bases at J, with 7 bases between the two ends. The CDR3 loop is CASSERGTYEQYF. The CDR3 nucleotides are TGTGCCAGCAGTGAAAGGGGTACCTACGAGCAGTACTTC.

This sequence joins TRBV5-4 and TRBJ1-3, with 9 bases aligning to TRBD1. This CDR3 has 15 residues. Germline lookup yields CDR1 SGHNT and CDR2 YYREEE (reference sequence). V gave up 4 bases and J gave up 3 bases; unmatched junction bases: 5. The DNA of the CDR3 is TGTGCCAGCAGCAAGGGACAGGGAGATGGAAACACCATATATTTT. It encodes CASSKGQGDGNTIYF. The whole variable domain, remainder taken from reference TRBV5-4 and TRBJ1-3, is ETGVTQSPTHLIKTRGQQVTLRCSSQSGHNTVSWYQQALGQGPQFIFQYYREEENGRGNFPPRFSGLQFPNYSSELNVNALELDDSALYLCASSKGQGDGNTIYFGEGSWLTVV.